A single sample is the source of the 22 T cell receptor beta chains below, sequenced in a study of cytomegalovirus exposure and HLA in healthy donors. Sequencing was performed with immunoSEQ multiplex PCR; in TCRdb, only in-frame clones are kept and a portion is missing. The repertoire has roughly 130,000 clones, roughly 86% of them found once; the top ten carry roughly 1.4%. Sequenced input: PBMCs. These receptor sequences come from a man aged 25-45 years in good health and CMV-seronegative.

The chain employs TRBV27 and TRBJ1-5; D is perhaps TRBD1 (5 bases). The germline gives CDR1 MNHEY, CDR2 SMNVEV (reference sequence). The length of the CDR3 is 14 residues. Trimming pared 4 bases from V and 10 bases from J, leaving 17 bases between. CDR3 protein: CASSSSPQGQPQHF. CDR3 bases: TGTGCCAGCAGTTCGTCACCCCAGGGTCAACCCCAGCATTTT.

The gene calls are TRBV7-2 and TRBJ2-7; TRBD1 is a possible D gene (6 bases). V was shortened by 1 base and J by 3 bases, with 13 bases between the two germline ends. This CDR3 is 15 amino acids long. The germline V gene encodes CDR1 SGHTA and CDR2 FQGNSA. CDR3: CASSLELGGGYEQYF. CDR3 in DNA: TGTGCCAGCAGCTTAGAGTTAGGGGGTGGCTACGAGCAGTACTTC. The full variable domain, rest sourced from reference TRBV7-2 and TRBJ2-7, is GAGVSQSPSNKVTEKGKDVELRCDPISGHTALYWYRQSLGQGLEFLIYFQGNSAPDKSGLPSDRFSAERTGGSVSTLTIQRTQQEDSAVYLCASSLELGGGYEQYFGPGTRLTVT.

This clone was seen a single time. The rearrangement uses TRBV10-3 and TRBJ2-1, with 14 bases lining up with TRBD2. The CDR3 sequence is 14 residues long. CDR1 is ENHRY, CDR2 SYGVKD, per germline. V gave up 6 bases and J gave up 9 bases; unmatched junction bases: 4. CDR3 DNA: TGTGCCATCAGGGGACTAGCGGGAGAGGGTGAGCAGTTCTTC. As protein: CAIRGLAGEGEQFF.

This clone has only a few counts. The gene calls are TRBV9 and TRBJ2-1, with 9 bases that match TRBD1. The germline gives CDR1 SGDLS, CDR2 YYNGEE. The CDR3 is made up of 15 amino acids. Trimming cost V 4 bases and J 4 bases; bases outside gene matches: 6. The CDR3 nucleotides read TGTGCCAGCAGCCCACGGGACAGGGTATACAATGAGCAGTTCTTC. It codes for CASSPRDRVYNEQFF.

V usage is TRBV7-9 and J usage is TRBJ2-2; perhaps TRBD1 as D (6 bases). V lost 3 bases and J lost 7, with 12 bases in between. Germline assignment: CDR1 SEHNR and CDR2 FQNEAQ (reference sequence). The length of the CDR3 is 14 residues. CDR3 loop: CASSFSGVNGELFF. The CDR3 nucleotides read TGTGCCAGCAGCTTCTCAGGGGTTAACGGGGAGCTGTTTTTT.

The chain combines TRBV19 with TRBJ2-5; 7 bases are shared with TRBD2. Germline CDR1 and CDR2: LNHDA and SQIVND (reference sequence). V gave up 1 base and J gave up 4 bases; unmatched junction bases: 6. This CDR3 has 15 residues. CDR3 nucleotides: TGTGCCAGTAGTATAGCGGGAGGAGCCGCAGAGACCCAGTACTTC. Protein sequence: CASSIAGGAAETQYF.

This clone was observed a single time. The V call is TRBV5-1, the J call TRBJ2-7; D call uncertain. The CDR3 extends over 14 amino acids. CDR1 SGHRS and CDR2 YFSETQ come from the germline V gene. V lost 0 bases and J 0 bases, leaving 7 bases between the germline ends. CDR3 coding DNA: TGCGCCAGCAGCTTGGCCATTTCCTCCTACGAGCAGTACTTC. Its translation is CASSLAISSYEQYF.

The chain uses TRBV30 and TRBJ2-2, with D possibly TRBD2 on 6 matching bases. This CDR3 contains 16 residues. Germline V lookup: CDR1 GTSNPN, CDR2 SVGIG (reference sequence). Trimming shortened V by 1 base and J by 7 bases, and 19 bases separated the two germline ends. The CDR3 here is CAWSEGGGKLYGELFF. The CDR3 DNA reads TGTGCCTGGAGTGAGGGTGGAGGGAAGTTATACGGGGAGCTGTTTTTT.

The chain links TRBV9 to TRBJ2-3, with 10 bases that match TRBD2. Germline CDR1 and CDR2: SGDLS and YYNGEE. V trimming: 0 bases; J trimming: 4 bases; junction bases outside the gene matches: 8. This CDR3 spans 17 amino acids. The CDR3 DNA reads as TGTGCCAGCAGCGTAGTAGGTCTAGCGGGAGTCCCAGATACGCAGTATTTT. It yields the protein CASSVVGLAGVPDTQYF.

The chain joins TRBV6-1 to TRBJ1-1; 8 positions agree with TRBD1. In germline, CDR1 is MNHNS, CDR2 SASEGT. The ends lost 1 base at V and 5 bases at J; junction bases unmatched: 9. The CDR3 extends over 16 amino acids. The CDR3, as DNA: TGTGCCAGCAGTGAAGTTTCCGGACAGGGTGGAACTGAAGCTTTCTTT. Protein: CASSEVSGQGGTEAFF.

The V gene is TRBV7-2, the J gene TRBJ2-2; TRBD2 agrees at 8 bases. The CDR3 is 17 amino acids. Losses at the gene ends were 3 bases for V and 0 bases for J; bases not matched to a gene: 6. Germline loops: CDR1 SGHTA, CDR2 FQGNSA. CDR3 in DNA: TGTGCCAGCAGCTTCCCATGGACTAGCCCGAACACCGGGGAGCTGTTTTTT. This gives the protein CASSFPWTSPNTGELFF.

The V and J genes are TRBV2 and TRBJ2-1; 10 bases agree with TRBD1. Looked up from germline, CDR1 is SNHLY and CDR2 is FYNNEI. The CDR3 totals 14 residues. V trimming: 4 bases; J trimming: 8 bases; junction bases outside the gene matches: 5. Written as DNA, the CDR3 is TGTGCCAGCAGTGCGGGACAGGGGAACGATGAGCAGTTCTTC. Protein: CASSAGQGNDEQFF. The variable domain in full, with the rest retrieved from reference TRBV2 and TRBJ2-1, is EPEVTQTPSHQVTQMGQEVILRCVPISNHLYFYWYRQILGQKVEFLVSFYNNEISEKSEIFDDQFSVERPDGSNFTLKIRSTKLEDSAMYFCASSAGQGNDEQFFGPGTRLTVL.

The chain employs TRBV5-1 and TRBJ2-7, with 8 positions matching TRBD2. Germline lookup yields CDR1 SGHRS and CDR2 YFSETQ. This CDR3 is 16 amino acids long. V shed 4 bases and J 0 bases; nucleotides not matched to a gene: 9. Here the CDR3 reads CASSTGSSGSSYEQYF. CDR3 DNA sequence: TGCGCCAGCAGCACGGGATCTAGCGGGTCCTCCTACGAGCAGTACTTC.

The chain uses TRBV19 and TRBJ2-3; D not resolved. V shed 3 bases and J shed 0 bases, with 7 bases lying between them. The germline V gene encodes CDR1 LNHDA and CDR2 SQIVND (reference sequence). The CDR3 contains 14 residues. CDR3 in DNA: TGTGCCAGTAGTATTTTCGGGAGCACAGATACGCAGTATTTT. It specifies CASSIFGSTDTQYF.

This chain joins TRBV9 and TRBJ2-7; possible D gene TRBD2, 6 bases. This CDR3 has 15 residues. Germline CDR1 is SGDLS and CDR2 is YYNGEE. V lost 3 bases to trimming and J lost 7 bases, with 20 bases between them. CDR3 nucleotide sequence: TGTGCCAGCAGCGCCGGCATAATTTCCGCGGGGGAGCAGTACTTC. Residues: CASSAGIISAGEQYF.

The V gene is TRBV30, the J gene TRBJ1-5; possible D gene TRBD1, 6 bases. The ends were cut back, 3 bases at V and 6 bases at J, with 18 bases in the middle. This CDR3 contains 15 residues. In germline, CDR1 is GTSNPN, CDR2 SVGIG (reference sequence). CDR3 loop: CAWRGPGGRFQPQHF. The CDR3 DNA sequence: TGTGCCTGGAGGGGGCCCGGGGGGCGCTTTCAGCCCCAGCATTTT.

The chain recombines TRBV27 with TRBJ2-7, with 8 bases fitting TRBD2. CDR3 length: 15 residues. The V gene's germline CDR1 is MNHEY and CDR2 SMNVEV (reference sequence). The V and J ends lost 3 bases and 2 bases, in that order; junction bases with no gene match: 6. The CDR3 DNA is TGTGCCAGCAGTTTGGGTGCCGGGGGGGCCTACGAGCAGTACTTC. Translation: CASSLGAGGAYEQYF.

The CDR3 is CASSQDWRSSYEQYF. The CDR3 region has the DNA TGTGCCAGCAGCCAGGACTGGAGGAGCTCCTACGAGCAGTACTTC. V and J are TRBV5-6 and TRBJ2-7; perhaps TRBD2 as D (5 bases). The CDR3 totals 15 residues. V lost 4 bases to trimming and J lost 0 bases, with 14 bases between them. CDR1 is SGHDT, CDR2 YYEEEE, per germline. Together with reference TRBV5-6 and TRBJ2-7, the CDR3 gives the full variable domain: DAGVTQSPTHLIKTRGQQVTLRCSPKSGHDTVSWYQQALGQGPQFIFQYYEEEERQRGNFPDRFSGHQFPNYSSELNVNALLLGDSALYLCASSQDWRSSYEQYFGPGTRLTVT.

The chain recombines TRBV7-2 with TRBJ2-2; D possibly corresponds to TRBD1 (5 bases). V was trimmed by 4 bases and J by 8 bases, leaving 11 bases between them. The germline V gene encodes CDR1 SGHTA and CDR2 FQGNSA. This CDR3 comprises 13 residues. DNA for the CDR3: TGTGCCAGCAGCTGGGTTGGGGCTGGGGAGCTGTTTTTT. This gives the protein CASSWVGAGELFF. Combining the CDR3 with reference TRBV7-2 and TRBJ2-2 gives the whole variable domain GAGVSQSPSNKVTEKGKDVELRCDPISGHTALYWYRQSLGQGLEFLIYFQGNSAPDKSGLPSDRFSAERTGGSVSTLTIQRTQQEDSAVYLCASSWVGAGELFFGEGSRLTVL.

The chain joins TRBV15 to TRBJ2-7, with 7 bases lining up with TRBD1. The CDR3 length is 14 residues. After removal of 3 bases from V and 3 bases from J, the junction contained 5 bases not matched to a gene. The V gene's germline CDR1 is LNHNV and CDR2 YYDKDF (reference sequence). The CDR3 protein is CATSSRGGHYEQYF. For the CDR3, the DNA is TGTGCCACCAGCAGTCGAGGGGGCCACTACGAGCAGTACTTC.

This clone was seen just once. The J gene is TRBJ1-1, the V gene TRBV9; no clear D gene. The V gene lost 0 bases and the J gene lost 1 base, with 10 bases spanning the gap. The CDR3 is made up of 15 amino acids. CDR1 and CDR2 (germline): SGDLS, YYNGEE. This CDR3 is CASSVATGGNTEAFF. CDR3 DNA sequence: TGTGCCAGCAGCGTAGCTACGGGTGGGAACACTGAAGCTTTCTTT. The full variable domain, with the rest looked up from reference TRBV9 and TRBJ1-1, is DSGVTQTPKHLITATGQRVTLRCSPRSGDLSVYWYQQSLDQGLQFLIQYYNGEERAKGNILERFSAQQFPDLHSELNLSSLELGDSALYFCASSVATGGNTEAFFGQGTRLTVV.

V and J are TRBV10-2 and TRBJ1-1; 9 positions match TRBD1. V shed 6 bases, J shed 4 bases, and the junction held 6 bases outside the gene matches. CDR1 is WSHSY and CDR2 is SAAADI in the germline V gene. CDR3 length: 14 residues. The CDR3 DNA reads TGCGCCAGCAGACTGACAGGGGGAGTCACTGAAGCTTTCTTT. It is translated as CASRLTGGVTEAFF.